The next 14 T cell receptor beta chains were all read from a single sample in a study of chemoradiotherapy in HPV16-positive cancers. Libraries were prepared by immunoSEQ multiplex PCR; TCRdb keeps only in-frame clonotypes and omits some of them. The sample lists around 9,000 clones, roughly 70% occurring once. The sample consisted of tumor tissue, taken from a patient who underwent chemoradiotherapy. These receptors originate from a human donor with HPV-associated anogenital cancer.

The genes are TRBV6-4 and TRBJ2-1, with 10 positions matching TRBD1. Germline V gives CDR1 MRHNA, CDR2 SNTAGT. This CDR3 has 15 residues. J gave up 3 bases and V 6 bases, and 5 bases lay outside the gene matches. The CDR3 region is CASRPDRGVYNEQFF. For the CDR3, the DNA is TGTGCCAGCAGACCGGACAGGGGGGTCTACAATGAGCAGTTCTTC.

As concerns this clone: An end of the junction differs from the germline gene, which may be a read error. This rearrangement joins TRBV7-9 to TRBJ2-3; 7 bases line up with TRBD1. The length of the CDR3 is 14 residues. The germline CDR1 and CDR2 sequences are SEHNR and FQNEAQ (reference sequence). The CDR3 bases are TGTGCCGGCAGGGACAGTAGGCGCACAGATACGCAGTATTTT. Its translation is CAGRDSRRTDTQYF.

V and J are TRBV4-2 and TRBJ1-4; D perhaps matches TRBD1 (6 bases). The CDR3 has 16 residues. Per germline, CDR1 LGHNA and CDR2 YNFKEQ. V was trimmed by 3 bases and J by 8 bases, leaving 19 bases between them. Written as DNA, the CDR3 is TGTGCCAGCAGCCAGGGGGTTGGGGGGGCCAGAGAAAAACTGTTTTTT. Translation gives CASSQGVGGAREKLFF.

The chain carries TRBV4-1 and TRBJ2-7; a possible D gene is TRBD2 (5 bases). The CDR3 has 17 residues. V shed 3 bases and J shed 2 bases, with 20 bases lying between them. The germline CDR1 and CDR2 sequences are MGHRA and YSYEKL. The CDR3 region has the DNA TGCGCCAGCAGCCAGGAGCGGTCCGTGGTTCTCACCTACGAGCAGTACTTC. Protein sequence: CASSQERSVVLTYEQYF.

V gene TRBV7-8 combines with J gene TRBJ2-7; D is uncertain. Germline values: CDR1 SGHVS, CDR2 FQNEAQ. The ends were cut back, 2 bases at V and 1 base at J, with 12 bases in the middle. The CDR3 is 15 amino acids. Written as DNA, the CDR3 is TGTGCCAGCAGCTTATTTCAAGGGCCTTCCTACGAGCAGTACTTC. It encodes CASSLFQGPSYEQYF.

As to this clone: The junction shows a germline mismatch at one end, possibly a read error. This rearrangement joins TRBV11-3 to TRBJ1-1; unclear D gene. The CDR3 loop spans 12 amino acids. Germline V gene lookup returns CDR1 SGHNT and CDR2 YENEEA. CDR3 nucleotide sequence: TGTGCCAGCAGCTTGAGCGACGGACGATCCGATTTT. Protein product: CASSLSDGRSDF.

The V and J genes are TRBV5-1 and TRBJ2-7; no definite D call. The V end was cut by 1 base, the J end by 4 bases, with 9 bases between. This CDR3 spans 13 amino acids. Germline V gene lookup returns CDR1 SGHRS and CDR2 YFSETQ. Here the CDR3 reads CASSLTDLYEQYF. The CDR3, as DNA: TGCGCCAGCAGCTTGACAGACCTTTACGAGCAGTACTTC.

CDR3 loop: CASSQEGTSGALRETQYF. CDR3 coding DNA: TGCGCCAGCAGCCAAGAGGGGACTTCGGGGGCATTACGAGAGACCCAGTACTTC. The chain joins TRBV4-1 to TRBJ2-5; D possibly uses TRBD1 or TRBD2 (6 bases each). This CDR3 is 18 amino acids long. CDR1 and CDR2 from the germline V gene are MGHRA and YSYEKL. V gave up 0 bases and J gave up 4 bases, with 21 bases separating them.

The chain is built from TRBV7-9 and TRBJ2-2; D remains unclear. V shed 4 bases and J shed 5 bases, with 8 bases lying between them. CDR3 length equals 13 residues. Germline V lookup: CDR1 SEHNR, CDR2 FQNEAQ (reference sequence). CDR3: CASSSFSTGELFF. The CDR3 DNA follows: TGTGCCAGCAGCTCGTTCTCTACCGGGGAGCTGTTTTTT.

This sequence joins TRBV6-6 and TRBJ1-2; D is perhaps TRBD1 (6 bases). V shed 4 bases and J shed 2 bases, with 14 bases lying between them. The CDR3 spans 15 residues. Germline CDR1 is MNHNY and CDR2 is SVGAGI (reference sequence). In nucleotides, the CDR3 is TGTGCCAGCAGTTCCAGGGGCGCGGGGAACTATGGCTACACCTTC. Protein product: CASSSRGAGNYGYTF.

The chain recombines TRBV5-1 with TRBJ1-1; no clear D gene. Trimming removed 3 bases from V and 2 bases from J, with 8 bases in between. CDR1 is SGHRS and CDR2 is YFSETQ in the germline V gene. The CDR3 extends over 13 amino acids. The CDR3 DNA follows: TGCGCCAGCAGCTCCCAGTTTAACACTGAAGCTTTCTTT. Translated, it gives CASSSQFNTEAFF. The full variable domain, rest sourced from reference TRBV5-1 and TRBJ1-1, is KAGVTQTPRYLIKTRGQQVTLSCSPISGHRSVSWYQQTPGQGLQFLFEYFSETQRNKGNFPGRFSGRQFSNSRSEMNVSTLELGDSALYLCASSSQFNTEAFFGQGTRLTVV.

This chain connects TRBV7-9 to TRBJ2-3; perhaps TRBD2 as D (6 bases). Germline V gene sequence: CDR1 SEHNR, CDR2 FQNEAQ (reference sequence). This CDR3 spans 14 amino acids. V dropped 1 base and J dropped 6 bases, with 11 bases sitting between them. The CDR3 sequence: CASSLEKGGDTQYF. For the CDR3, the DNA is TGTGCCAGCAGCTTAGAAAAGGGAGGTGATACGCAGTATTTT.

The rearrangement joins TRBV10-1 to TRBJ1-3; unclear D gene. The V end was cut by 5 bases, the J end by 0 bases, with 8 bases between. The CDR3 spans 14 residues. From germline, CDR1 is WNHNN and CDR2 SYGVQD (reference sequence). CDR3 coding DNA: TGCGCCAGCAGTCCCGGGATCTCTGGAAACACCATATATTTT. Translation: CASSPGISGNTIYF.

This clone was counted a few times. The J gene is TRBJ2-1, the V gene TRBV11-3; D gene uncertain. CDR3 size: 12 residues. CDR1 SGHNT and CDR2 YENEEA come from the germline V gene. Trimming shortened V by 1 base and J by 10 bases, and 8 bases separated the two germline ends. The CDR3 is CASSLVIKEQFF. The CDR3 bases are TGTGCCAGCAGCTTAGTTATTAAGGAGCAGTTCTTC.